Below, 3 T cell receptor beta chains from the same sample are listed, as sequenced in a study of T cells in Graves' hyperthyroidism and ophthalmopathy. Amplification yielded TCR beta CDR3 regions, with RNA transcripts as the source. During a first-round RT-PCR of the TCR CDR3, the HTBI primer set was used. Each CDR3 protein gets one entry after TCRdb re-called the multiplex PCR reads with MiXCR. This sample has 200,000 to 250,000 distinct CDR3 sequences, with 15% to 20% found just once. Sample: blood. These receptors came from a man aged 35 to 55 with Graves' hyperthyroidism.

This clonotype has at least ten counts. The rearrangement links TRBV20-1 to TRBJ2-7; TRBD1 matches at 10 bases. V shed 4 bases, J shed 5 bases, and the junction held 8 bases outside the gene matches. This CDR3 spans 14 amino acids. CDR1 is DFQATT and CDR2 is SNEGSKA in the germline V gene (reference sequence). The CDR3, as DNA: TGCAGTGCTACCAGACAGGGGGCTCAGGACGAGCAGTACTTC. Its protein is CSATRQGAQDEQYF.

The V call is TRBV30, the J call TRBJ1-5; 8 bases agree with TRBD1. The CDR3 loop spans 14 amino acids. The junction had 4 bases not matched to a gene; V was cut back by 3 bases and J by 3 bases. Germline assignment: CDR1 GTSNPN and CDR2 SVGIG (reference sequence). The CDR3 is CAWSPTGVNQPQHF. CDR3 nucleotide sequence: TGTGCCTGGAGCCCGACAGGGGTCAATCAGCCCCAGCATTTT.

This clonotype showed up many times. The genes are TRBV28 and TRBJ2-7; the D gene is possibly TRBD2 (6 bases). The germline CDR1 and CDR2 sequences are MDHEN and SYDVKM. The CDR3 has 14 amino acids. With 5 bases removed from V and 4 bases from J, the gap between germline ends came to 15 bases. CDR3 nucleotide sequence: TGTGCCAGCAGTCCATACCGGGCGGGGTACGAGCAGTACTTC. Residues: CASSPYRAGYEQYF.